This entry lists 27 T cell receptor beta chains sequenced from one sample in a study of T cell repertoires in cytomegalovirus infection. TCRdb analysed the reads with MiXCR anew, one entry per CDR3 protein. The table includes some 400,000 distinct CDR3 sequences, around 18% detected once. Input material: PBMCs. The receptors stem from a human donor in good health (CMV status not recorded). Some clones in this sample may be carry-over from other donors' samples.

The chain combines TRBV15 with TRBJ1-1; weak D call: TRBD1 (6 bases). V lost 3 bases to trimming and J lost 4 bases, with 12 bases between them. CDR1 LNHNV and CDR2 YYDKDF come from the germline V gene (reference sequence). CDR3 length: 14 residues. The CDR3, as DNA: TGTGCCACCAGCAGGGATACAGGGTCCACTGAAGCTTTCTTT. It yields the protein CATSRDTGSTEAFF.

The sample holds a few counts of this clonotype. The chain has TRBV5-4 and TRBJ1-1; D possibly corresponds to TRBD1 (5 bases). The germline V gene has CDR1 SGHNT and CDR2 YYREEE (reference sequence). The length of the CDR3 is 14 residues. The V end lost 3 bases, the J end lost 1 base, and 10 bases lay between the germline ends. CDR3 coding DNA: TGTGCCAGCAGCTCTGACGGGGGGAACACTGAAGCTTTCTTT. It specifies CASSSDGGNTEAFF.

This chain uses TRBV27 with TRBJ2-1; D is ambiguous. This CDR3 comprises 13 residues. Per germline, CDR1 MNHEY and CDR2 SMNVEV (reference sequence). Trimming took 6 bases from V and 3 from J, leaving 9 bases between them. The CDR3, as DNA: TGTGCCAGCAGACCTCCAGGCTACAATGAGCAGTTCTTC. It specifies CASRPPGYNEQFF.

This clonotype has only a few counts. This chain connects TRBV14 to TRBJ1-4; D unresolved. V was cut by 4 bases and J by 8 bases, with 11 bases left in between. The germline V gene has CDR1 SGHDN and CDR2 FVKESK. The length of the CDR3 is 13 residues. Here the CDR3 reads CASSPGIGEKLFF. The CDR3 nucleotides read TGTGCCAGCAGCCCTGGGATTGGAGAAAAACTGTTTTTT.

The chain uses TRBV11-2 and TRBJ1-1; maybe TRBD1 (5 bases). With 3 bases removed from V and 4 bases from J, the gap between germline ends came to 12 bases. Germline loops: CDR1 SGHAT, CDR2 FQNNGV. The CDR3 runs 14 residues. The CDR3 loop reads CASSLTIRGTEAFF. In DNA, the CDR3 is TGTGCCAGCAGCTTGACAATTAGGGGCACTGAAGCTTTCTTT.

This clonotype showed up just a few times. The chain couples TRBV7-2 to TRBJ2-3; 11 nucleotides align to TRBD2. Germline V gene sequence: CDR1 SGHTA, CDR2 FQGNSA. With 4 bases clipped from V and 4 bases from J, the junction kept 13 bases outside the gene matches. CDR3 size: 18 residues. CDR3 sequence: CASSSTSGGLKAADTQYF. In DNA form, the CDR3 reads TGTGCCAGCAGCTCCACTAGCGGGGGCTTAAAAGCCGCAGATACGCAGTATTTT.

This clonotype was observed at least ten times. This chain uses TRBV7-2 with TRBJ1-5; D is possibly TRBD1 (6 bases). Per germline, CDR1 SGHTA and CDR2 FQGNSA. CDR3 length: 13 amino acids. V lost 4 bases to trimming and J lost 6 bases, with 10 bases between them. This CDR3 is CASSSNRAQPQHF. The CDR3 nucleotides read TGTGCCAGCAGCTCAAACAGGGCTCAGCCCCAGCATTTT.

This clonotype showed up many times. The chain is built from TRBV12-3 or TRBV12-4 and TRBJ1-1; no clear D. V lost 3 bases and J lost 3, with 8 bases in between. The CDR3 has 13 amino acids. The CDR3 sequence: CASSFGVYTEAFF. The CDR3 nucleotides read TGTGCCAGCAGTTTCGGGGTGTACACTGAAGCTTTCTTT.

This rearrangement joins TRBV10-3 to TRBJ2-5; D perhaps matches TRBD1 (6 bases). Germline assignment: CDR1 ENHRY and CDR2 SYGVKD. CDR3 length: 14 residues. V was cut by 3 bases and J by 5 bases, with 13 bases left in between. This CDR3 is CAISDRGVGETQYF. The CDR3 DNA follows: TGTGCCATCAGTGACAGGGGAGTCGGGGAGACCCAGTACTTC.

This clonotype came up a few times. V usage is TRBV7-2 and J usage is TRBJ1-5; the D is unclear. V lost 6 bases and J 3 bases, leaving 15 bases between the germline ends. Germline loops: CDR1 SGHTA, CDR2 FQGNSA. This CDR3 spans 15 amino acids. The CDR3 DNA is TGTGCCAGCAGAAACGTGGAAGGGCACAATCAGCCCCAGCATTTT. It encodes CASRNVEGHNQPQHF.

There are many counts of this clonotype. The chain uses TRBV5-1 and TRBJ2-3; the D gene is possibly TRBD2 (6 bases). V gave up 4 bases and J gave up 2 bases, with 11 bases separating them. Germline V gene sequence: CDR1 SGHRS, CDR2 YFSETQ. This CDR3 contains 14 residues. CDR3 DNA sequence: TGCGCCAGCAGCCCTTGGAGGGACACAGATACGCAGTATTTT. It is translated as CASSPWRDTDTQYF.

This clonotype was recorded at least ten times. This sequence joins TRBV7-9 and TRBJ2-3, with 11 nucleotides matching TRBD2. Looked up from germline, CDR1 is SEHNR and CDR2 is FQNEAQ (reference sequence). V was pared by 1 base and J by 1 base, with 7 bases of the junction left unmatched. The length of the CDR3 is 18 residues. CDR3 residues: CASSLGGLAGGRTDTQYF. Written as DNA, the CDR3 is TGTGCCAGCAGCTTAGGGGGCCTAGCGGGAGGACGCACAGATACGCAGTATTTT.

This clonotype has only a few counts. The genes are TRBV2 and TRBJ2-7; TRBD1 matches at 9 bases. V was clipped by 1 base and J by 0 bases; unmatched bases: 4. The germline V gene has CDR1 SNHLY and CDR2 FYNNEI. The CDR3 contains 16 residues. Here the CDR3 reads CASSEVGTGSSYEQYF. The CDR3 DNA reads as TGTGCCAGCAGTGAAGTGGGGACAGGGAGCTCCTACGAGCAGTACTTC.

This clonotype was picked up a small number of times. CDR3: CASSYSRTGAQAGNTIYF. CDR3 bases: TGTGCCAGCAGTTACTCGCGGACAGGGGCTCAAGCTGGAAACACCATATATTTT. The chain carries TRBV6-5 and TRBJ1-3, with 9 bases lining up with TRBD1. CDR3 length equals 18 residues. The germline CDR1 and CDR2 sequences are MNHEY and SVGAGI. V dropped 0 bases and J dropped 2; count of bases not matched to a gene: 8.

This clonotype came up a few times. The gene calls are TRBV12-3 or TRBV12-4 and TRBJ2-1, with D perhaps assigned TRBD1 or TRBD2 (5 bases each). V was clipped by 7 bases and J by 8 bases, with 12 bases between them. The CDR3 has 12 amino acids. The CDR3 coding sequence is TGTGCCAGCAACCGGGACCAAGATGAGCAGTTCTTC. Its translation: CASNRDQDEQFF.

The rearrangement joins TRBV20-1 to TRBJ1-4, with a possible D match to TRBD1 (5 bases). The CDR3 contains 16 residues. Germline V gene data show CDR1 as DFQATT and CDR2 as SNEGSKA (reference sequence). Trimming pared 2 bases from V and 7 bases from J, leaving 20 bases between. The CDR3 loop reads CSARLPGAVAAEKLFF. As DNA, the CDR3 is TGCAGTGCTAGACTCCCCGGGGCAGTAGCAGCTGAAAAACTGTTTTTT.

The chain is built from TRBV25-1 and TRBJ2-7, with 9 bases identical to TRBD1. The ends lost 1 base at V and 5 bases at J; junction bases unmatched: 3. The CDR3 covers 14 residues. In germline, CDR1 is MGHDK, CDR2 SYGVNS. CDR3 loop: CASSEWDREDEQYF. Written as DNA, the CDR3 is TGTGCCAGCAGTGAATGGGACAGGGAGGACGAGCAGTACTTC.

The sample holds many counts of this clonotype. The chain uses TRBV7-2 and TRBJ2-1; D assignment may be TRBD1 or TRBD2 (6 bases each). Between the trimmed V and J ends, which lost 4 bases and 9 bases, there was a span of 22 bases. The germline CDR1 and CDR2 sequences are SGHTA and FQGNSA. This CDR3 is built from 16 residues. The DNA for the CDR3 is TGTGCCAGCAGCTACTTAGGAGGGGCTACGGGGGCTGAGCAGTTCTTC. Translation gives CASSYLGGATGAEQFF.

This clonotype was detected only a few times. The CDR3: CSARTNANYGYTF. In DNA, the CDR3 is TGCAGTGCCCGGACAAACGCTAACTATGGCTACACCTTC. This chain joins TRBV20-1 and TRBJ1-2, with TRBD1 as a possible D gene (5 bases). Trimming shortened V by 6 bases and J by 0 bases, and 11 bases separated the two germline ends. Germline CDR1 is DFQATT and CDR2 is SNEGSKA (reference sequence). The CDR3 length is 13 residues.

The V and J genes are TRBV12-5 and TRBJ1-5; 9 bases are a match to TRBD1. V gave up 10 bases and J gave up 1 base; unmatched junction bases: 11. CDR1 is LGHNT, CDR2 FRNRAP, per germline. The CDR3 extends over 16 amino acids. The CDR3 sequence: CATPVTGGASNQPQHF. CDR3 DNA sequence: TGTGCTACCCCGGTTACAGGGGGCGCGAGCAATCAGCCCCAGCATTTT. The whole variable domain, remainder taken from reference TRBV12-5 and TRBJ1-5, is DARVTQTPRHKVTEMGQEVTMRCQPILGHNTVFWYRQTMMQGLELLAYFRNRAPLDDSGMPKDRFSAEMPDATLATLKIQPSEPRDSAVYFCATPVTGGASNQPQHFGDGTRLSIL.

This rearrangement joins TRBV6-2 or TRBV6-3 to TRBJ1-5, with a possible D match to TRBD1 (6 bases). The CDR3 length is 16 residues. V was trimmed by 4 bases and J by 2 bases, leaving 15 bases between them. CDR1 is MNHEY, CDR2 SVGEGT, per germline. CDR3 sequence reads: CASSSNREGGNQPQHF. CDR3 DNA sequence: TGTGCCAGCAGTTCCAACAGGGAAGGGGGCAATCAGCCCCAGCATTTT.

Here the CDR3 reads CSATPPGQGWGETQYF. In DNA form, the CDR3 reads TGCAGTGCTACTCCCCCGGGACAGGGGTGGGGAGAGACCCAGTACTTC. This chain uses TRBV20-1 with TRBJ2-5; 10 bases align to TRBD1. The V gene end was trimmed by 4 bases and the J gene end by 4 bases; junction bases not matched to a gene: 12. Per germline, CDR1 DFQATT and CDR2 SNEGSKA (reference sequence). CDR3 length: 16 residues.

This clonotype was counted ten times or more. V usage is TRBV7-2 and J usage is TRBJ2-3, with a tentative D call TRBD2 (5 bases). The CDR3 has 13 residues. Germline V gene data show CDR1 as SGHTA and CDR2 as FQGNSA. V shed 5 bases and J shed 4 bases, with 10 bases lying between them. CDR3 sequence (DNA): TGTGCCAGCAGCATGTACGGGGCAGATACGCAGTATTTT. Protein product: CASSMYGADTQYF.

CDR3 region: CASSSGANNEQFF. In nucleotides, the CDR3 is TGTGCCAGTAGTTCAGGGGCTAACAATGAGCAGTTCTTC. The chain couples TRBV19 to TRBJ2-1; D is perhaps TRBD1 (6 bases). V gave up 5 bases and J gave up 5 bases, with 10 bases separating them. Per the germline V gene, CDR1 is LNHDA and CDR2 is SQIVND (reference sequence). The CDR3 loop spans 13 amino acids. Using reference TRBV19 and TRBJ2-1 for the parts outside the CDR3, the full variable domain is DGGITQSPKYLFRKEGQNVTLSCEQNLNHDAMYWYRQDPGQGLRLIYYSQIVNDFQKGDIAEGYSVSREKKESFPLTVTSAQKNPTAFYLCASSSGANNEQFFGPGTRLTVL.

The rearrangement joins TRBV4-3 to TRBJ2-2; TRBD1 is a possible D gene (6 bases). This CDR3 is built from 15 residues. Per the germline V gene, CDR1 is LGHNA and CDR2 is YSLEER. With 5 bases removed from V and 5 bases from J, the gap between germline ends came to 15 bases. CDR3 sequence: CASSATRTETGELFF. CDR3 coding DNA: TGCGCCAGCAGCGCCACCCGGACAGAGACCGGGGAGCTGTTTTTT.

This clonotype appeared many times. CDR3 coding DNA: TGTGCCAGCAGCTTAGACCAGGGTGAAGCTTTCTTT. Amino acid sequence: CASSLDQGEAFF. This chain connects TRBV7-2 to TRBJ1-1, with a weak D call TRBD1 (5 bases). The ends were cut back, 1 base at V and 7 bases at J, with 7 bases in the middle. The CDR3 covers 12 residues. The germline V gene encodes CDR1 SGHTA and CDR2 FQGNSA.

This clonotype was counted a few times. The chain is built from TRBV19 and TRBJ2-1; the match to TRBD1 covers 10 bases. V shed 6 bases, J shed 9 bases, and the junction held 8 bases outside the gene matches. CDR1 and CDR2 from the germline V gene are LNHDA and SQIVND (reference sequence). This CDR3 contains 14 residues. DNA for the CDR3: TGTGCCAGTAGACAGGAGGGACAGGGGTCTGAGCAGTTCTTC. Translating it yields CASRQEGQGSEQFF.